The TCR beta chain described here comes from a study of Graves' ophthalmopathy and Graves' hyperthyroidism. Beta-chain TCR CDR3 regions were amplified from RNA transcripts. The authors performed first-round RT-PCR with HTBI primers and then a second-round multiplex PCR. TCRdb reprocessed the multiplex PCR reads with MiXCR, giving one entry per CDR3 protein. This table has about 660,000 distinct CDR3 sequences, roughly 39% appearing once. Source material: peripheral blood. This TCR was recovered from an adult man with Graves' ophthalmopathy.

In DNA, the CDR3 is TGTGCCATCAGTGTCGGGGGCGATAATTCACCCCTCCACTTT. The encoded protein is CAISVGGDNSPLHF. The chain employs TRBV10-3 and TRBJ1-6; D is possibly TRBD1 (6 bases). Germline loops: CDR1 ENHRY, CDR2 SYGVKD. The CDR3 has 14 residues. V shed 4 bases and J shed 5 bases, with 9 bases lying between them.